This T cell receptor beta chain was observed in a study of tumor-infiltrating lymphocytes in oesophageal squamous cell carcinoma. TCRdb recomputed calls from the PCR reads with MiXCR, one row per CDR3 protein. The data contain about 12,000 distinct CDR3 sequences, roughly 54% of them singletons. Trimming took 5 bases from V and 3 from J, leaving 12 bases between them. CDR1 SGHTA and CDR2 FQGNSA come from the germline V gene. CDR3 length: 14 amino acids. The clonotype was recovered from a female donor with esophageal squamous cell carcinoma. The material sequenced was esophageal tumor tissue. The J gene is TRBJ2-3, the V gene TRBV7-2; no firm D call. CDR3 DNA: TGTGCCAGCAGCCCCGTAGGCCAGACAGATACGCAGTATTTT. Translated, it gives CASSPVGQTDTQYF. The whole variable domain, remainder taken from reference TRBV7-2 and TRBJ2-3, is GAGVSQSPSNKVTEKGKDVELRCDPISGHTALYWYRQSLGQGLEFLIYFQGNSAPDKSGLPSDRFSAERTGGSVSTLTIQRTQQEDSAVYLCASSPVGQTDTQYFGPGTRLTVL.